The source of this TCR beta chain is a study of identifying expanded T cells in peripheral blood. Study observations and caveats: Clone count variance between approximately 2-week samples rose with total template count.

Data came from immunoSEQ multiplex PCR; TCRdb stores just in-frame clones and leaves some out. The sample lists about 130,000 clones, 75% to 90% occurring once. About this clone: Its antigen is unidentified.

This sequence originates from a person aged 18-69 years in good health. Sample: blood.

The CDR3 loop is CASSLGTWTEPFNYGYTF. CDR3 in DNA: TGCGCCAGCAGCTTGGGGACTTGGACAGAACCTTTTAACTATGGCTACACCTTC. The chain couples TRBV5-1 to TRBJ1-2; perhaps TRBD1 as D (6 bases). Germline CDR1 reads SGHRS; CDR2 reads YFSETQ. This CDR3 has 18 amino acids. Trimming shortened V by 0 bases and J by 1 base, and 19 bases separated the two germline ends.